This is a list of T cell receptor beta chains from one sample in a study of lymphopenia after photon versus proton radiotherapy. TCRdb's copy holds only in-frame clones and misses some; the assay was immunoSEQ multiplex PCR. The table lists more than 45,000 clones, roughly 84% of them singletons. This specimen consisted of peripheral blood, obtained from a patient treated with proton-based radiotherapy. Receptors originate from a man in his 60s with pancreatic cancer. Each CDR3 is given with its conserved first and last residue. Each record gives: D gene, J gene, clone size, V gene, CDR3 DNA, CDR3 protein. A D gene is named only where the DNA matches it firmly. Clone size appears in some rows only: once, few, many, or a class for an expanded clone.

d_gene: TRBD2
j_gene: TRBJ2-5
abundance: NA
v_gene: TRBV9
CDR3nt: TGTGCCAGCAGCGTAGCCCCAGACGGGGGACTAGGCCAAGAGACCCAGTACTTC
CDR3aa: CASSVAPDGGLGQETQYF

d_gene: TRBD2
j_gene: TRBJ2-1
abundance: NA
v_gene: TRBV7-9
CDR3nt: TGTGCCAGCAGCCCCCTTGGACTAGCGGGCAATGAGCAGTTCTTC
CDR3aa: CASSPLGLAGNEQFF

d_gene: NA
j_gene: TRBJ2-5
abundance: NA
v_gene: TRBV5-4
CDR3nt: TGTGCCAGCAGCTTCCGCAGTAAAGAGACCCAGTACTTC
CDR3aa: CASSFRSKETQYF

d_gene: TRBD1
j_gene: TRBJ1-1
abundance: NA
v_gene: TRBV11-2
CDR3nt: TGTGCCAGCAGCGAGGGACAGGGGGCGGGTGGCACTGAAGCTTTCTTT
CDR3aa: CASSEGQGAGGTEAFF

d_gene: TRBD1
j_gene: TRBJ1-5
abundance: NA
v_gene: TRBV28
CDR3nt: TGTGCCAGCAGTTCCGTAAACAGGGGGAGCAATCAGCCCCAGCATTTT
CDR3aa: CASSSVNRGSNQPQHF

d_gene: NA
j_gene: TRBJ2-5
abundance: once
v_gene: TRBV5-1
CDR3nt: TGCGCCAGCAGCGGGGAAACGGTGTCAGAGACCCAGTACTTC
CDR3aa: CASSGETVSETQYF

d_gene: NA
j_gene: TRBJ2-2
abundance: NA
v_gene: TRBV12-1
CDR3nt: TGTGCCAGCAGCTTTGATTTGTGGCGGGAGCCCCCCGGGGAGCTGTTTTTT
CDR3aa: CASSFDLWREPPGELFF

d_gene: NA
j_gene: TRBJ2-5
abundance: NA
v_gene: TRBV15
CDR3nt: TGTGCCACCAGCGCCGGTGACAGCCAAGAGACCCAGTACTTC
CDR3aa: CATSAGDSQETQYF

d_gene: NA
j_gene: TRBJ1-2
abundance: NA
v_gene: TRBV14
CDR3nt: TGTGCCAGCAGCCATGACACAGGGTATGGCTACACCTTC
CDR3aa: CASSHDTGYGYTF

d_gene: NA
j_gene: TRBJ1-6
abundance: NA
v_gene: TRBV4-1
CDR3nt: TGCGCCAGCAGCCAAGCAGAGGGAAATTCACCCCTCCACTTT
CDR3aa: CASSQAEGNSPLHF

d_gene: NA
j_gene: TRBJ2-1
abundance: NA
v_gene: TRBV27
CDR3nt: TGTGCCAGCAGTTTAGAACTTCCGACCTCCTACAATGAGCAGTTCTTC
CDR3aa: CASSLELPTSYNEQFF

d_gene: TRBD2
j_gene: TRBJ2-1
abundance: NA
v_gene: TRBV28
CDR3nt: TGTGCCAGCAGTCTAGCGGGTGGCGCCCTCGGTAGCGGTGAGCAGTTCTTC
CDR3aa: CASSLAGGALGSGEQFF

d_gene: TRBD2
j_gene: TRBJ2-7
abundance: NA
v_gene: TRBV4-3
CDR3nt: TGCGCCAGCAGCCAAGATTGGACTAGCGGGAGCGGGGTCGAGCAGTACTTC
CDR3aa: CASSQDWTSGSGVEQYF

d_gene: NA
j_gene: TRBJ1-6
abundance: NA
v_gene: TRBV27
CDR3nt: TGTGCCAGCTCTACGCCCGGGGGGTATAATTCACCCCTCCACTTT
CDR3aa: CASSTPGGYNSPLHF

d_gene: TRBD1
j_gene: TRBJ1-5
abundance: NA
v_gene: TRBV19
CDR3nt: TGTGCCAGTAGTATAGCCCCGGGACAGGGGGCGAAAAATCAGCCCCAGCATTTT
CDR3aa: CASSIAPGQGAKNQPQHF

d_gene: NA
j_gene: TRBJ2-1
abundance: NA
v_gene: TRBV29-1
CDR3nt: TGCAGCGTTCCGGAGGGGGGCTACAATGAGCAGTTCTTC
CDR3aa: CSVPEGGYNEQFF

d_gene: NA
j_gene: TRBJ2-7
abundance: NA
v_gene: TRBV4-3
CDR3nt: TGCGCCAGCAGCCAAGACTTGAGTCTAGCGAGCTACGAGCAGTACTTC
CDR3aa: CASSQDLSLASYEQYF

d_gene: NA
j_gene: TRBJ1-1
abundance: once
v_gene: TRBV27
CDR3nt: TGTGCCAGCAGGTCCCACACTGAAGCTTTCTTT
CDR3aa: CASRSHTEAFF

d_gene: TRBD1
j_gene: TRBJ1-5
abundance: NA
v_gene: TRBV28
CDR3nt: TGTGCCAGCAGATGGACAGGGTATAGCAATCAGCCCCAGCATTTT
CDR3aa: CASRWTGYSNQPQHF

d_gene: NA
j_gene: TRBJ1-2
abundance: few
v_gene: TRBV10-3
CDR3nt: TGTGCCATCAGTGTAACAGCCGGTGAGGGTTATGGCTACACCTTC
CDR3aa: CAISVTAGEGYGYTF

d_gene: NA
j_gene: TRBJ1-3
abundance: NA
v_gene: TRBV7-9
CDR3nt: TGTGCCAGCAGCTTAGATGGACCGAGCTCTGGAAACACCATATATTTT
CDR3aa: CASSLDGPSSGNTIYF

d_gene: TRBD1
j_gene: TRBJ1-1
abundance: NA
v_gene: TRBV6-5
CDR3nt: TGTGCCAGCAGTTACTCAGGACAGGGACACACTGAAGCTTTCTTT
CDR3aa: CASSYSGQGHTEAFF

d_gene: TRBD1
j_gene: TRBJ2-7
abundance: NA
v_gene: TRBV7-9
CDR3nt: TGTGCCAGCAGCTTAAGACAGGGTCGGCGTAGTTTCCACGAGCAGTACTTC
CDR3aa: CASSLRQGRRSFHEQYF

d_gene: TRBD1
j_gene: TRBJ2-3
abundance: NA
v_gene: TRBV18
CDR3nt: TGTGCCAGCTCATTGACAGGGGGCCCAAGCACAGATACGCAGTATTTT
CDR3aa: CASSLTGGPSTDTQYF

d_gene: TRBD1
j_gene: TRBJ2-7
abundance: NA
v_gene: TRBV4-3
CDR3nt: TGCGCCAGCAGCCAATTCACGGGACAGTCCTACGAGCAGTACTTC
CDR3aa: CASSQFTGQSYEQYF

d_gene: NA
j_gene: TRBJ1-5
abundance: NA
v_gene: TRBV6-6
CDR3nt: TGTGCCAGCAGTTACGGTCAGGGAGTGCAGCCCCAGCATTTT
CDR3aa: CASSYGQGVQPQHF

d_gene: NA
j_gene: TRBJ2-1
abundance: NA
v_gene: TRBV7-8
CDR3nt: TGTGCCAGCAGCTTAGATGTCGGTACAGCCGACAATGAGCAGTTCTTC
CDR3aa: CASSLDVGTADNEQFF

d_gene: NA
j_gene: TRBJ1-4
abundance: NA
v_gene: TRBV28
CDR3nt: TGTGCCAGCAGGGACGGTCTGGAGGAAAAACTGTTTTTT
CDR3aa: CASRDGLEEKLFF

d_gene: NA
j_gene: TRBJ2-3
abundance: NA
v_gene: TRBV28
CDR3nt: TGTGCCAGCAGTCCACCAGAGCTACTCACAGATACGCAGTATTTT
CDR3aa: CASSPPELLTDTQYF

d_gene: TRBD2
j_gene: TRBJ2-7
abundance: NA
v_gene: TRBV10-2
CDR3nt: TGCGCCAGCAGTGAGCGGACTAGCGGGGTGACGAGGGAGCAGTACTTC
CDR3aa: CASSERTSGVTREQYF

d_gene: NA
j_gene: TRBJ2-3
abundance: NA
v_gene: TRBV18
CDR3nt: TGTGCCAGCTCACCATTCACAGATACGCAGTATTTT
CDR3aa: CASSPFTDTQYF

d_gene: NA
j_gene: TRBJ2-7
abundance: NA
v_gene: TRBV29-1
CDR3nt: TGCAGCGTTGTTTTGTCGGGGTTTTACGAGCAGTACTTC
CDR3aa: CSVVLSGFYEQYF

d_gene: NA
j_gene: TRBJ1-4
abundance: NA
v_gene: TRBV27
CDR3nt: TGTGCCAGCAGTCTGTCCGGGACTTGGGGTGAAAAACTGTTTTTT
CDR3aa: CASSLSGTWGEKLFF

d_gene: TRBD1
j_gene: TRBJ1-4
abundance: NA
v_gene: TRBV19
CDR3nt: TGTGCCAGTAACCAAGGACAGGGGACAAATGAAAAACTGTTTTTT
CDR3aa: CASNQGQGTNEKLFF

d_gene: NA
j_gene: TRBJ1-1
abundance: NA
v_gene: TRBV19
CDR3nt: TGTGCCAGTAGTTCTAGCCGAGCGGTCACTGAAGCTTTCTTT
CDR3aa: CASSSSRAVTEAFF

d_gene: TRBD2
j_gene: TRBJ2-1
abundance: NA
v_gene: TRBV27
CDR3nt: TGTGCCAGCACCATTCTAGCGGGAGGGAATGAGCAGTTCTTC
CDR3aa: CASTILAGGNEQFF

d_gene: NA
j_gene: TRBJ1-1
abundance: NA
v_gene: TRBV6-1
CDR3nt: TGTGCCAGCAGTGAGCAGCCCGGGCGGAACACTGAAGCTTTCTTT
CDR3aa: CASSEQPGRNTEAFF

d_gene: NA
j_gene: TRBJ1-1
abundance: NA
v_gene: TRBV5-1
CDR3nt: TGCGCCAGCAGCTTGGCCGGTGGGGGTAACACTGAAGCTTTCTTT
CDR3aa: CASSLAGGGNTEAFF

d_gene: NA
j_gene: TRBJ2-7
abundance: NA
v_gene: TRBV19
CDR3nt: TGTGCCAGTAGTGCCTTCCGAGGGACCTACGAGCAGTACTTC
CDR3aa: CASSAFRGTYEQYF

d_gene: NA
j_gene: TRBJ2-7
abundance: NA
v_gene: TRBV28
CDR3nt: TGTGCCAGCACCCTAGGGGGGGGCGGAACCGAGCAGTACTTC
CDR3aa: CASTLGGGGTEQYF

d_gene: NA
j_gene: TRBJ1-3
abundance: NA
v_gene: TRBV18
CDR3nt: TGTGCCAGCTCACCAATTGGTGGCCGGAGCTCTGGAAACACCATATATTTT
CDR3aa: CASSPIGGRSSGNTIYF

d_gene: NA
j_gene: TRBJ2-1
abundance: NA
v_gene: TRBV6-1
CDR3nt: TGTGCCAGCAGTACCTTCAAGCAGGGTGAGCAGTTCTTC
CDR3aa: CASSTFKQGEQFF

d_gene: TRBD2
j_gene: TRBJ2-2
abundance: NA
v_gene: TRBV28
CDR3nt: TGTGCCAGCAGTTACTCTAGCGGGAGGGGAAACACCGGGGAGCTGTTTTTT
CDR3aa: CASSYSSGRGNTGELFF

d_gene: NA
j_gene: TRBJ1-1
abundance: once
v_gene: TRBV19
CDR3nt: TGTGCCAGTAGTCCCCGGCTGGCTGAAGCTTTCTTT
CDR3aa: CASSPRLAEAFF

d_gene: TRBD2
j_gene: TRBJ2-2
abundance: NA
v_gene: TRBV4-2
CDR3nt: TGTGCCAGCAGCCTACTGGGTAGCGGGAGTGGCGCCGGGGAGCTGTTTTTT
CDR3aa: CASSLLGSGSGAGELFF

d_gene: NA
j_gene: TRBJ2-3
abundance: NA
v_gene: TRBV19
CDR3nt: TGTGCCAGTAGTATGCTAGATACGCAGTATTTT
CDR3aa: CASSMLDTQYF

d_gene: NA
j_gene: TRBJ2-5
abundance: NA
v_gene: TRBV7-7
CDR3nt: TGTGCTAGCAGCTTAGAGGGAGAAGAGACCCAGTACTTC
CDR3aa: CASSLEGEETQYF

d_gene: NA
j_gene: TRBJ1-4
abundance: NA
v_gene: TRBV6-6
CDR3nt: TGTGCCAGCAGTCCTCAGGGGCTAGCTAATGAAAAACTGTTTTTT
CDR3aa: CASSPQGLANEKLFF

d_gene: TRBD2
j_gene: TRBJ2-3
abundance: NA
v_gene: TRBV7-2
CDR3nt: TGTGCCAGCAGCAGGGGACTAGACGGGCTCACAGATACGCAGTATTTT
CDR3aa: CASSRGLDGLTDTQYF

d_gene: NA
j_gene: TRBJ2-7
abundance: once
v_gene: TRBV28
CDR3nt: TGTGCCACTTGGCGTACTTCCGGAGCCTACGAGCAGTACTTC
CDR3aa: CATWRTSGAYEQYF

d_gene: TRBD2
j_gene: TRBJ2-7
abundance: NA
v_gene: TRBV7-2
CDR3nt: TGTGCCAGCAGCTTAGTAATCGGACGGGGGGACGAGCAGTACTTC
CDR3aa: CASSLVIGRGDEQYF

d_gene: TRBD2
j_gene: TRBJ2-7
abundance: NA
v_gene: TRBV28
CDR3nt: TGTGCCAGCAGTTTGGCTGCGGCTAGCGGTTACTACGAGCAGTACTTC
CDR3aa: CASSLAAASGYYEQYF

d_gene: NA
j_gene: TRBJ2-7
abundance: NA
v_gene: TRBV5-1
CDR3nt: TGCGCCAGCGCATCAGGCGGGGGCATCAACGAGCAGTACTTC
CDR3aa: CASASGGGINEQYF

d_gene: NA
j_gene: TRBJ2-7
abundance: NA
v_gene: TRBV10-1
CDR3nt: TGCGCCAGCAGTCCCGGGACTGGAAGCTCCTACGAGCAGTACTTC
CDR3aa: CASSPGTGSSYEQYF

d_gene: NA
j_gene: TRBJ2-7
abundance: NA
v_gene: TRBV11-1
CDR3nt: TGTGCCAGCAGCTTAGAAAATGGCGGGACCCCCTACGAGCAGTACTTC
CDR3aa: CASSLENGGTPYEQYF